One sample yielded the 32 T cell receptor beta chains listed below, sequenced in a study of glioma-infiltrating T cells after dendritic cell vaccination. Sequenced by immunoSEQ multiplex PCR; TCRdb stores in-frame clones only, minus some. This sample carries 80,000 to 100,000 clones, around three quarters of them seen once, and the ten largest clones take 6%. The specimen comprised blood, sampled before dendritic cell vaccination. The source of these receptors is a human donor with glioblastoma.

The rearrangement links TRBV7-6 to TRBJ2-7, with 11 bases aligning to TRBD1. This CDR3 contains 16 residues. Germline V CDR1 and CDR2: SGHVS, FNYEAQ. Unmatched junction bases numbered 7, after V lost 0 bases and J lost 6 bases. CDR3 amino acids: CASSLAVGTGGFEQYF. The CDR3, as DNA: TGTGCCAGCAGCTTAGCTGTCGGGACAGGGGGTTTCGAGCAGTACTTC.

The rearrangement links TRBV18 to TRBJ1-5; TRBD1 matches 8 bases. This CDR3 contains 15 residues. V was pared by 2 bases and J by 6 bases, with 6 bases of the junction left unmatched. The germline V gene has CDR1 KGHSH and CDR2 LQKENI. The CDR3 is CASSPRQGMAQPQHF. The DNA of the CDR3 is TGTGCCAGCTCACCAAGACAGGGGATGGCTCAGCCCCAGCATTTT.

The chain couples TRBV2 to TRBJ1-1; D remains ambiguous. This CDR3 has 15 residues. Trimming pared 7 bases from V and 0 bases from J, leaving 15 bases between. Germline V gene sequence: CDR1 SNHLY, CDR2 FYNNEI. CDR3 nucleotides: TGTGCCAGCAAGTATCTTTCGGCGGTGAACACTGAAGCTTTCTTT. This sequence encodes CASKYLSAVNTEAFF.

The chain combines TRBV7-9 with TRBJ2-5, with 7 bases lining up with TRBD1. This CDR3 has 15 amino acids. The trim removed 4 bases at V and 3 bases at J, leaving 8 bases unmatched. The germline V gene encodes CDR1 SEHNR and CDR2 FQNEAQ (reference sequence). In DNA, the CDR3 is TGTGCCAGCAGCTCCTCGGGACAGATTAAAGAGACCCAGTACTTC. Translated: CASSSSGQIKETQYF.

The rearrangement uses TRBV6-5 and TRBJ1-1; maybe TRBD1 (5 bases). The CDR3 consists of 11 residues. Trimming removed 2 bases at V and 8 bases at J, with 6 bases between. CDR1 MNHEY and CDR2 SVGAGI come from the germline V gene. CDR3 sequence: CASSYGGEAFF. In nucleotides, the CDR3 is TGTGCCAGCAGTTACGGGGGGGAAGCTTTCTTT.

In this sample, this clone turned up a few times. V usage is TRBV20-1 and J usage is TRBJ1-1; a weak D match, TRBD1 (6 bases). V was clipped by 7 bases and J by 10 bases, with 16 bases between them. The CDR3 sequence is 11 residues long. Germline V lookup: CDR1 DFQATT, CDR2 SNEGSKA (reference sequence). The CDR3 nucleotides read TGCAGTGGGATACAGGGAGTTTTAGCTTTCTTT. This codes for CSGIQGVLAFF.

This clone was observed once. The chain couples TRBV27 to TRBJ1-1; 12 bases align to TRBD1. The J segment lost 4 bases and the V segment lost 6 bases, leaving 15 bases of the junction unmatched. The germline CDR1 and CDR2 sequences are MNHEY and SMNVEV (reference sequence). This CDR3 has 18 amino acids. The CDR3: CASRGSGTGGGGVTEAFF. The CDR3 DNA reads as TGTGCCAGCAGAGGGTCTGGGACAGGGGGCGGCGGGGTCACTGAAGCTTTCTTT.

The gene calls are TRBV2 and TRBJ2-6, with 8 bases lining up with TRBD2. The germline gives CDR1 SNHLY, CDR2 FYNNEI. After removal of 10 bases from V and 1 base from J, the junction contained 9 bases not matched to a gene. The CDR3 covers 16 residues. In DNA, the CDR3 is TGTGCCACCAAACGGGGGGGAGGGTCTGGGGCCAACGTCCTGACTTTC. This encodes CATKRGGGSGANVLTF.

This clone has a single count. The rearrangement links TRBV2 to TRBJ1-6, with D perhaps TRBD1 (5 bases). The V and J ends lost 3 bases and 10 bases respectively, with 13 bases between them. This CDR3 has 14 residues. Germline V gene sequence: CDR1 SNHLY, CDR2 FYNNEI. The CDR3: CASSDGRGRSPLHF. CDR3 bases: TGTGCCAGCAGTGACGGGAGGGGACGCTCACCCCTCCACTTT. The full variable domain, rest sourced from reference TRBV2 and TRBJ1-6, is EPEVTQTPSHQVTQMGQEVILRCVPISNHLYFYWYRQILGQKVEFLVSFYNNEISEKSEIFDDQFSVERPDGSNFTLKIRSTKLEDSAMYFCASSDGRGRSPLHFGNGTRLTVT.

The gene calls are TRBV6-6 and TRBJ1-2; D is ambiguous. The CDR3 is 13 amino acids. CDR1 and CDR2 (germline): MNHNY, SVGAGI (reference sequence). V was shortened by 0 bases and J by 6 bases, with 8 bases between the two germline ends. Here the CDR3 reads CASSYSWADGYTF. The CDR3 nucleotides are TGTGCCAGCAGTTACTCCTGGGCCGATGGCTACACCTTC.

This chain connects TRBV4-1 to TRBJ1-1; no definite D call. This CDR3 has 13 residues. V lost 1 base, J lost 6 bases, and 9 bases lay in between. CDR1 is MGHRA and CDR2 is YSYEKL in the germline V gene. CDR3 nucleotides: TGCGCCAGCAGCCAAGGTTGGGCCGCTGAAGCTTTCTTT. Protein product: CASSQGWAAEAFF.

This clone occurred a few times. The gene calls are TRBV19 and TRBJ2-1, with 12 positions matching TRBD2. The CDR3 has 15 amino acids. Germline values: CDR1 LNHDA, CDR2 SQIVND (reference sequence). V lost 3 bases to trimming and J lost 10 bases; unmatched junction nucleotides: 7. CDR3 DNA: TGTGCCAGTAGTATGGCGCTAGCGGGGGGGCAGGAGCAGTTCTTC. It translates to CASSMALAGGQEQFF.

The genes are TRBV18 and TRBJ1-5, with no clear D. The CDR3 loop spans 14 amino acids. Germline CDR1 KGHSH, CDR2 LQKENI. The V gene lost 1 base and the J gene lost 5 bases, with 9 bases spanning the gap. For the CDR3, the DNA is TGTGCCAGCTCACCACAGGGCGGGGATCAGCCCCAGCATTTT. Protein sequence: CASSPQGGDQPQHF.

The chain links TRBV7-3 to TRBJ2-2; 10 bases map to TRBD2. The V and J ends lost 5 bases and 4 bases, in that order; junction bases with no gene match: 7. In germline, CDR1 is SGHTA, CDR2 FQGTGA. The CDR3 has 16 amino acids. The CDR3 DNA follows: TGTGCCAGCAGCCCTCTAGCGGGGGCGCCCACCGGGGAGCTGTTTTTT. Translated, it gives CASSPLAGAPTGELFF.

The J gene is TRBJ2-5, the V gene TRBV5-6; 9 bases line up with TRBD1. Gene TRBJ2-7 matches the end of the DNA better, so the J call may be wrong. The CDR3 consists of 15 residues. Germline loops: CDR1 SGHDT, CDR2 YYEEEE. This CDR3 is CASSLTGGGSYEQYF. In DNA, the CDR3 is TGTGCCAGCAGCTTGACAGGGGGCGGCTCCTACGAGCAGTACTTC.

CDR3 coding DNA: TGTGCCAGCAGCTTAAGGGACAGGGCCTACGAGCAGTACTTC. It encodes CASSLRDRAYEQYF. This sequence joins TRBV7-8 and TRBJ2-7, with TRBD1 identical over 9 bases. The CDR3 contains 14 residues. Germline V gene lookup returns CDR1 SGHVS and CDR2 FQNEAQ. The junction had 1 base not matched to a gene; V was cut back by 2 bases and J by 2 bases.

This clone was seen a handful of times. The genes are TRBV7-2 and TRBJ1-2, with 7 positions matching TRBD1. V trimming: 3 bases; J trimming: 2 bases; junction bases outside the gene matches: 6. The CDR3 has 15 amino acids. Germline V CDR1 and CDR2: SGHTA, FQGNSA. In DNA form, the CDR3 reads TGTGCCAGCAGCTTGGTCAGGGGGTGGAACTATGGCTACACCTTC. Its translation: CASSLVRGWNYGYTF.

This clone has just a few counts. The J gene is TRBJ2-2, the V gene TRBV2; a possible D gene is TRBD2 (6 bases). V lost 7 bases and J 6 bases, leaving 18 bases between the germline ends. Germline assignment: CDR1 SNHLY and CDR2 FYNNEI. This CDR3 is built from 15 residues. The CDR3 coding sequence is TGTGCCAGCACCACACATAAAACTAGCCCCGGGGAGCTGTTTTTT. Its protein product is CASTTHKTSPGELFF.

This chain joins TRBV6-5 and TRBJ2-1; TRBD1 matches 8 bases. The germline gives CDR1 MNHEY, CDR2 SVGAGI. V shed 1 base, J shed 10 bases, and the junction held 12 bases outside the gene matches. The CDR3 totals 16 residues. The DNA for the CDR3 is TGTGCCAGCAGTTACTGGTACGGGACAGGATGGTCGGAGCAGTTCTTC. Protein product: CASSYWYGTGWSEQFF.

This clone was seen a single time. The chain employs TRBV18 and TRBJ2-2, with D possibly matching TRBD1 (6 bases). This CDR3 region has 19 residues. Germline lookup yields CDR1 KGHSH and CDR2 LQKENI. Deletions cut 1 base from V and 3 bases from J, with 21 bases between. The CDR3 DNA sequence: TGTGCCAGCTCACCACTAGCCAGGGGTCGTCGGGCGGACACCGGGGAGCTGTTTTTT. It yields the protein CASSPLARGRRADTGELFF.

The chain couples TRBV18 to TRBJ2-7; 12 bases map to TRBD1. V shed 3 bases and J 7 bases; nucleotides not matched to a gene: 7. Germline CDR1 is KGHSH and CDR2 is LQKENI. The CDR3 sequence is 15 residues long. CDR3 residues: CASSPRGQGAGEQYF. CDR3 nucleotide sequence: TGTGCCAGCTCACCGAGGGGACAGGGGGCCGGGGAGCAGTACTTC.

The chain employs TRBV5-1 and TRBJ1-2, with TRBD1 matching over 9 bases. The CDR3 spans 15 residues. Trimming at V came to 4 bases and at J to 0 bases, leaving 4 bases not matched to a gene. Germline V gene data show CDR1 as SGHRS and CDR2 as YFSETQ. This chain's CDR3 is CASSQQGAANYGYTF. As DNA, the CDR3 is TGCGCCAGCAGCCAACAGGGGGCAGCTAACTATGGCTACACCTTC.

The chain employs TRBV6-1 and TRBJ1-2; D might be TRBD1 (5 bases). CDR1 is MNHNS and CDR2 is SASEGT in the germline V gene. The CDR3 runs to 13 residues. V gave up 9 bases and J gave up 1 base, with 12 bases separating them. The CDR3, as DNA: TGTGCCAGTAACATACAGGATAACTATGGCTACACCTTC. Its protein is CASNIQDNYGYTF.

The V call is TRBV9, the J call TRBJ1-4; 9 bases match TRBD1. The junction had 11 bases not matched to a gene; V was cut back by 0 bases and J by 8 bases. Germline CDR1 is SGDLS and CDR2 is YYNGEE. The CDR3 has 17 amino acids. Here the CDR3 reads CASSVDPTGGLEEKLFF. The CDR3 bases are TGTGCCAGCAGCGTAGACCCTACAGGGGGCTTGGAAGAAAAACTGTTTTTT.

Here the CDR3 reads CSVTQGSETQYF. The CDR3 DNA reads as TGCAGCGTAACACAGGGTTCAGAGACCCAGTACTTC. V usage is TRBV29-1 and J usage is TRBJ2-5; TRBD1 might be the D (6 bases). The CDR3 spans 12 residues. Germline loops: CDR1 SQVTM, CDR2 ANQGSEA. Trimming pared 6 bases from V and 4 bases from J, leaving 12 bases between. The full variable domain, rest sourced from reference TRBV29-1 and TRBJ2-5, is SAVISQKPSRDICQRGTSLTIQCQVDSQVTMMFWYRQQPGQSLTLIATANQGSEATYESGFVIDKFPISRPNLTFSTLTVSNMSPEDSSIYLCSVTQGSETQYFGPGTRLLVL.

The CDR3 DNA follows: TGTGCCAGCAGTTACCCGGTGTACGGCTACACCTTC. Translating gives CASSYPVYGYTF. The chain joins TRBV6-5 to TRBJ1-2; no clear D. V was pared by 2 bases and J by 8 bases, with 9 bases between. The CDR3 extends over 12 amino acids. The V gene's germline CDR1 is MNHEY and CDR2 SVGAGI.

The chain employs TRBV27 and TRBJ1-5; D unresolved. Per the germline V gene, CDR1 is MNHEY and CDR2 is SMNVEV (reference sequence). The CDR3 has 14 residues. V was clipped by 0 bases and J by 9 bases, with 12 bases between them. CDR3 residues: CASSLSGSKGPQHF. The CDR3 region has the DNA TGTGCCAGCAGTTTATCCGGGAGCAAGGGGCCCCAGCATTTT.

The CDR3 region has the DNA TGTGCCAGCAACCGGGACAGGGTCTACGAGCAGTACTTC. Its protein product is CASNRDRVYEQYF. This chain joins TRBV28 and TRBJ2-7; 9 bases map to TRBD1. V lost 7 bases, J lost 3 bases, and 4 bases stayed unmatched. The CDR3 has 13 residues. CDR1 is MDHEN and CDR2 is SYDVKM in the germline V gene.

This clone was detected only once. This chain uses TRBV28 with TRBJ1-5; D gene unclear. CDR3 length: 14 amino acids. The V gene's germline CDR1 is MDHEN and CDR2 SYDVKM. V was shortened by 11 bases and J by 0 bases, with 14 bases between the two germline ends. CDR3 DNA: TGTGCCTTGCACGCCGGAGGTAGCAATCAGCCCCAGCATTTT. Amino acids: CALHAGGSNQPQHF.

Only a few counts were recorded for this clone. This CDR3 reads CATTRLAAHTDTQYF. The DNA for the CDR3 is TGTGCCACTACCCGACTAGCGGCCCACACAGATACGCAGTATTTT. V usage is TRBV2 and J usage is TRBJ2-3; 9 bases are a match to TRBD2. The CDR3 spans 15 residues. Germline V gives CDR1 SNHLY, CDR2 FYNNEI. Unmatched junction bases numbered 10, after V lost 10 bases and J lost 2 bases.

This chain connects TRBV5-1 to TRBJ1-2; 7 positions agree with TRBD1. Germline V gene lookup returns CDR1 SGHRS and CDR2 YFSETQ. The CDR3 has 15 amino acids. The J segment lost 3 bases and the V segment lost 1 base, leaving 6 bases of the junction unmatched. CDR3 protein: CASSLTETGYYGYTF. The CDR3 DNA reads TGCGCCAGCAGCTTGACTGAGACAGGGTACTATGGCTACACCTTC.

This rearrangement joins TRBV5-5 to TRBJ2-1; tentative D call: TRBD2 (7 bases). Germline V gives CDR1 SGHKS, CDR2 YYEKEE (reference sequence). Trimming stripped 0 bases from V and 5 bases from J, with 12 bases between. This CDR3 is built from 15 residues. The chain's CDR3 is CASSLAAGAHNEQFF. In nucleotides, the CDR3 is TGTGCCAGCAGCTTGGCGGCGGGGGCTCACAATGAGCAGTTCTTC.